This record looks at one T cell receptor (beta chain) sequence and its context. Measured with immunoSEQ multiplex PCR; TCRdb has only the in-frame clones, and not every one. Found here are about 190,000 clones, roughly 93% of them singletons; the top ten hold roughly 0.98%. This sample is part of a study of T cell responses to AZD1222 COVID-19 vaccine. Study in general: The analysis combined second doses at about 4 or about 12 weeks.

The CDR3 contains 14 residues. Germline lookup yields CDR1 SGHTA and CDR2 FQGTGA. V was trimmed by 8 bases and J by 0 bases, leaving 8 bases between them. The starting material was peripheral blood, obtained on day 0 of AZD1222 vaccination. The V call is TRBV7-3, the J call TRBJ2-6, with D unresolved. This TCR derives from an adult in good health. The CDR3 loop is CASSNFSGANVLTF. In DNA form, the CDR3 reads TGTGCCAGCTCGAACTTCTCTGGGGCCAACGTCCTGACTTTC.